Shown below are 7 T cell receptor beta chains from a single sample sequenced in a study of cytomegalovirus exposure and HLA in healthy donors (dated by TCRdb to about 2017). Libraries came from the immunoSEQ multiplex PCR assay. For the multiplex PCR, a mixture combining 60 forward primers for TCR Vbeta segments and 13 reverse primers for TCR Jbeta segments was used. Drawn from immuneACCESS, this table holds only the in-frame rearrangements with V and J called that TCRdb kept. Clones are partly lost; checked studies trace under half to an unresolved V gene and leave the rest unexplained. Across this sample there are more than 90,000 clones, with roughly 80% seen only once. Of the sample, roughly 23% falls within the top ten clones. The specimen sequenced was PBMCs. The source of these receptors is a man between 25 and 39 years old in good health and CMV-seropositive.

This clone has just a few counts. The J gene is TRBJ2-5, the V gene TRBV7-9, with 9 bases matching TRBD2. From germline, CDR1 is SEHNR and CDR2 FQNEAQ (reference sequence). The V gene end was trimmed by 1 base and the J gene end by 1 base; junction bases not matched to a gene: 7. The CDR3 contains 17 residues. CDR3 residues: CASSLGLAGFFQETQYF. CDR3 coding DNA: TGTGCCAGCAGCTTAGGGCTAGCGGGGTTCTTCCAAGAGACCCAGTACTTC.

The CDR3 loop reads CASSLVDVGLGLAGHTGELFF. The DNA for the CDR3 is TGTGCCAGCAGCTTAGTGGATGTGGGTCTAGGACTAGCGGGGCACACCGGGGAGCTGTTTTTT. This chain connects TRBV7-7 to TRBJ2-2; 12 positions agree with TRBD2. This CDR3 is built from 21 residues. Germline CDR1 is SSHAT and CDR2 is FNYEAQ (reference sequence). Unmatched junction bases numbered 15, after V lost 1 base and J lost 3 bases.

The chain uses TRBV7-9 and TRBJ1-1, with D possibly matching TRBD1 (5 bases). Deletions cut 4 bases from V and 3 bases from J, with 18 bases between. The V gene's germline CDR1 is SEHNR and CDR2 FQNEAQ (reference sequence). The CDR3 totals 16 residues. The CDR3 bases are TGTGCCAGCAGCTCGAGACAGTCGCCTGGGGACACTGAAGCTTTCTTT. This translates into CASSSRQSPGDTEAFF.

DNA of the CDR3: TGTGCCAGCAGTGAAGCGGGCGGGATCTATGGCTACACCTTC. It yields the protein CASSEAGGIYGYTF. The chain employs TRBV2 and TRBJ1-2, with no clear D. The germline CDR1 and CDR2 sequences are SNHLY and FYNNEI. The CDR3 covers 14 residues. V gave up 0 bases and J gave up 4 bases, with 9 bases separating them.

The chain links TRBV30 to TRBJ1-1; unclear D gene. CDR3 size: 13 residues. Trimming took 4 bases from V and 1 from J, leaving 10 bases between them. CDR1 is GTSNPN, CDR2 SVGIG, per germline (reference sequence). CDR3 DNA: TGTGCCTGGATACGATGGGCGAACACTGAAGCTTTCTTT. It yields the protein CAWIRWANTEAFF.

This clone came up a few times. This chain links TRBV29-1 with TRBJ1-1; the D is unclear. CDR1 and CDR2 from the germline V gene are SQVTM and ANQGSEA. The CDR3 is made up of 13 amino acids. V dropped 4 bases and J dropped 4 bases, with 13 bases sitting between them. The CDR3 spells CSVALGRGTEAFF. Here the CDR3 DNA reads TGCAGCGTTGCCCTTGGACGGGGCACTGAAGCTTTCTTT.

CDR3 loop: CASSLGTSGTEQFF. CDR3 nucleotide sequence: TGCGCCAGCAGCTTGGGGACTAGCGGGACTGAGCAGTTCTTC. This chain connects TRBV5-1 to TRBJ2-1; TRBD2 matches 12 bases. The length of the CDR3 is 14 residues. The germline CDR1 and CDR2 sequences are SGHRS and YFSETQ. V lost 0 bases and J lost 9; bases outside the gene matches: 1.